This T cell receptor beta chain was identified during a study of T cell responses to AZD1222 COVID-19 vaccine (dated by TCRdb to the early 2020s). About the full investigation: A total of 230 to 250 trial participants underwent TCR sequencing, of whom 207 received two doses of AZD1222 and about 26 received two doses of the MenACWY control vaccine. Enrollment into the trials was organized by age into subgroups of 18-55, 56-69 and 70-plus years, and those subgroups contained roughly 150, 30 and 60 TCR-sequenced participants, respectively.

Via the germline V gene, CDR1 is SGHVS and CDR2 FQNEAQ. The CDR3, cysteine through phenylalanine, is 14 amino acids long. Just the 42-base CDR3 DNA is kept, in frame starting at base 1. Relative to germline, V is missing 5 bases and J is missing 4 bases, with 6 bases of the junction outside any gene match. The sample's time point label, in plain terms: about 28 days (+/-7) after the second vaccine dose. Because spike-specific TCR depth and breadth did not differ between the two schedules, AZD1222 recipients who got a second dose at roughly 4 weeks were pooled with those who got a second dose at roughly 12 weeks. Samples from vaccinated people were obtained from the UK trials COV001 and COV002, which included a single-blind randomized controlled phase 2/3 trial of AZD1222 (ChAdOx1 nCoV-19) in healthy adults. Trial participant PBMC samples were collected at day 0 and day 28 after the second dose for TCRbeta chain sequencing.

The CDR3 regions of human TCRbeta chains were analyzed by immunosequencing. The published analysis was carried out like this. TCRs in the repertoires were matched against a reference library of SARS-CoV-2-specific TCRs that had been generated with the MIRA antigen-specificity platform. Breadth meant the fraction of unique TCRs that were SARS-CoV-2-associated, whereas depth meant the fraction of total T cells that were SARS-CoV-2-associated. Using the MIRA data, each spike-specific TCR was assigned both to the spike region to which the TCR was reactive and to a CD4 or CD8 class. Log10-transformed breadth and depth values were compared by one-way ANOVA with Sidak's multiple comparisons tests. TCRdb carries this immuneACCESS record with in-frame sequences only. Its versions omit some clonotypes, under half of them owing to an unresolved V gene in the studies checked, with the rest unexplained. The D gene and trimming were derived from the DNA, and the V and J assignments and clone size from that table. Across this sample there are some 200,000 clones, with approximately 90% seen only once. Jointly, the top ten make up around 3.7% of the sample.

Concerning this clone itself: Its antigen is still unknown. Per-base quality was not reported, and no clone a single base away is much larger than it.

Findings and caveats that apply to the study as a whole: Conclusions about previously exposed vaccinees were limited because only six AZD1222 recipients were SARS-CoV-2 seropositive at baseline. Because no day 14 peak-response samples were available, repertoires were characterized only after the peak T cell response. In the small 56-69-year group, the increase in depth fell short of significance, most likely because of low power. Participants were mostly white British, with more females than males. The authors suggested clonal diversity may have been underestimated. After two AZD1222 doses, spike-specific TCR breadth and depth were significantly higher than at day 0 and than in MenACWY recipients. Reportedly, almost half of the unique spike-specific TCRs recognized epitopes lying outside the regions that are mutated in the B.1.351 and B.1.1.7 variants. The whole spike protein was spanned by vaccine-associated CD4 TCRs, and dominant responses were seen in regions 160-218 and 743-854.

The source material was peripheral blood, sampled 28 days after the second AZD1222 dose. This receptor was taken from an adult who received the AZD1222 COVID-19 vaccine. The chain joins TRBV7-8 to TRBJ1-1, with 8 junctional bases fitting TRBD1. The CDR3 region: CASSAGQGGTEAFF. The DNA sequence follows: TGTGCCAGCAGCGCCGGACAGGGTGGCACTGAAGCTTTCTTT.